Each of the 27 T cell receptor beta chains below was sequenced from the same sample in a study of T cells after yellow fever vaccination. TCRdb reprocessed the 5' RACE reads with MiXCR, giving one entry per CDR3 protein. The sample has nearly 550,000 distinct CDR3 sequences, 15% to 20% seen once. The source was PBMCs, collected 15 days after the yellow fever booster vaccination. The receptors shown here come from a man in his thirties or forties who received the YFV17D yellow fever vaccine.

The chain recombines TRBV11-3 with TRBJ2-1; the match to TRBD2 covers 12 bases. The CDR3 spans 15 residues. Trimming took 6 bases from V and 8 from J; bases not matched to a gene: 8. Germline V CDR1 and CDR2: SGHNT, YENEEA. CDR3 coding DNA: TGTGCCAGCAGTCTAGCGGGAGGGCGGGCCTATGAGCAGTTCTTC. Translation: CASSLAGGRAYEQFF. Complete variable domain (other parts from reference TRBV11-3 and TRBJ2-1): EAGVVQSPRYKIIEKKQPVAFWCNPISGHNTLYWYLQNLGQGPELLIRYENEEAVDDSQLPKDRFSAERLKGVDSTLKIQPAELGDSAVYLCASSLAGGRAYEQFFGPGTRLTVL.

The table lists this clonotype with a few counts. CDR3 region: CASSPGTVLSYGYTF. CDR3 DNA: TGTGCCAGCAGCCCCGGGACAGTTCTTTCCTATGGCTACACCTTC. This chain connects TRBV28 to TRBJ1-2, with 7 nucleotides matching TRBD1. CDR1 and CDR2 (germline): MDHEN, SYDVKM. J lost 4 bases, V lost 6 bases, and 11 bases had no gene match. The CDR3 consists of 15 residues.

V gene TRBV10-3 combines with J gene TRBJ1-1, with D uncertain. Trimming shortened V by 10 bases and J by 3 bases, and 12 bases separated the two germline ends. CDR1 ENHRY and CDR2 SYGVKD come from the germline V gene. This CDR3 is built from 12 residues. Here the CDR3 reads CATRGRDTEAFF. DNA for the CDR3: TGTGCCACCCGCGGGAGGGACACTGAAGCTTTCTTT.

This clonotype was observed a handful of times. This chain joins TRBV24-1 and TRBJ1-1; D is unresolved. The CDR3 sequence is 14 residues long. Germline assignment: CDR1 KGHDR and CDR2 SFDVKD. Between the trimmed V and J ends, which lost 2 bases and 0 bases, there was a span of 6 bases. DNA of the CDR3: TGTGCCACCAGTGATTCGAATATGAACACTGAAGCTTTCTTT. Its protein product is CATSDSNMNTEAFF.

The rearrangement links TRBV20-1 to TRBJ2-7, with TRBD1 identical over 8 bases. This CDR3 spans 12 amino acids. The V and J ends lost 4 bases and 5 bases, in that order; junction bases with no gene match: 4. From germline, CDR1 is DFQATT and CDR2 SNEGSKA (reference sequence). CDR3 DNA: TGCAGTGCTACAGGGGGCGTTCACGAGCAGTACTTC. Translated: CSATGGVHEQYF.

This clonotype was observed a handful of times. The gene calls are TRBV28 and TRBJ2-7; D might be TRBD1 or TRBD2, each matching 5 bases. Germline CDR1 reads MDHEN; CDR2 reads SYDVKM. V shed 6 bases and J shed 4 bases, with 16 bases lying between them. The CDR3 spans 14 residues. The CDR3 spells CASRGRAGEYEQYF. The DNA for the CDR3 is TGTGCCAGCAGGGGGCGGGCAGGAGAATACGAGCAGTACTTC.

The gene calls are TRBV7-9 and TRBJ2-7; tentative D call: TRBD2 (5 bases). Germline CDR1 and CDR2: SEHNR and FQNEAQ (reference sequence). Trimming left V 5 bases short and J 6 bases short, with 14 bases between. The CDR3 totals 13 residues. The DNA of the CDR3 is TGTGCCAGCAGCCGGGATGGGCCCGGCGAGCAGTACTTC. Protein: CASSRDGPGEQYF.

The rearrangement links TRBV11-3 to TRBJ2-5; 7 bases align to TRBD2. The germline V gene has CDR1 SGHNT and CDR2 YENEEA. The V gene end was trimmed by 8 bases and the J gene end by 4 bases; junction bases not matched to a gene: 7. The CDR3 length is 13 residues. The CDR3 DNA reads TGTGCCAGCGGGGGAGGGGTGGGAGAGACCCAGTACTTC. Encoded protein: CASGGGVGETQYF. The full variable domain, in which reference TRBV11-3 and TRBJ2-5 provide the parts outside the CDR3, is EAGVVQSPRYKIIEKKQPVAFWCNPISGHNTLYWYLQNLGQGPELLIRYENEEAVDDSQLPKDRFSAERLKGVDSTLKIQPAELGDSAVYLCASGGGVGETQYFGPGTRLLVL.

V is TRBV12-3 or TRBV12-4 and J is TRBJ2-3; TRBD2 matches at 12 bases. The CDR3 is 15 amino acids. The trim removed 5 bases at V and 6 bases at J, leaving 6 bases unmatched. The DNA for the CDR3 is TGTGCCAGCAGTCCCTCTAGCGGGAGGGGGGATACGCAGTATTTT. It specifies CASSPSSGRGDTQYF.

This clonotype was seen more than once but under ten times. The chain's CDR3 is CASSQDSVADTQYF. The CDR3 DNA reads as TGCGCCAGCAGCCAAGATAGCGTGGCAGATACGCAGTATTTT. The gene calls are TRBV4-3 and TRBJ2-3; D possibly corresponds to TRBD2 (5 bases). This CDR3 spans 14 amino acids. Looked up from germline, CDR1 is LGHNA and CDR2 is YSLEER. V was pared by 0 bases and J by 4 bases, with 8 bases between.

In its sample, this clonotype was seen a few times. The chain is built from TRBV7-9 and TRBJ2-5; D remains ambiguous. The CDR3 spans 13 residues. Germline loops: CDR1 SEHNR, CDR2 FQNEAQ (reference sequence). The V and J ends lost 6 bases and 4 bases respectively, with 12 bases between them. CDR3 nucleotides: TGTGCCAGCAGTCGCCTGGGTAGAGAGACCCAGTACTTC. Translated, it gives CASSRLGRETQYF.

This clonotype was found a few times. V usage is TRBV7-6 and J usage is TRBJ2-1; 10 bases match TRBD2. The V gene end was trimmed by 0 bases and the J gene end by 4 bases; junction bases not matched to a gene: 6. Per germline, CDR1 SGHVS and CDR2 FNYEAQ. The CDR3 contains 17 residues. The chain's CDR3 is CASSLASGTSAYNEQFF. The CDR3 nucleotides read TGTGCCAGCAGCTTAGCGTCCGGGACTAGCGCGTACAATGAGCAGTTCTTC.

V usage is TRBV7-6 and J usage is TRBJ2-1; D is perhaps TRBD2 (6 bases). The CDR3 totals 16 residues. Germline values: CDR1 SGHVS, CDR2 FNYEAQ. Trimming shortened V by 5 bases and J by 4 bases, and 18 bases separated the two germline ends. The CDR3: CASSPSLAGRYNEQFF. DNA of the CDR3: TGTGCCAGCAGCCCCTCCCTCGCGGGACGGTACAATGAGCAGTTCTTC. Supplemented by reference TRBV7-6 and TRBJ2-1, the full variable domain reads GAGVSQSPRYKVTKRGQDVALRCDPISGHVSLYWYRQALGQGPEFLTYFNYEAQQDKSGLPNDRFSAERPEGSISTLTIQRTEQRDSAMYRCASSPSLAGRYNEQFFGPGTRLTVL.

This chain connects TRBV7-6 to TRBJ2-5, with D unclear. Germline V gene data show CDR1 as SGHVS and CDR2 as FNYEAQ. The germline V and J ends were trimmed by 0 bases and 4 bases, with 15 bases remaining between them. CDR3 size: 16 residues. The CDR3 spells CASSLARTLGGETQYF. As DNA, the CDR3 is TGTGCCAGCAGCTTAGCCCGGACCCTCGGCGGAGAGACCCAGTACTTC. The variable domain in full, with the rest retrieved from reference TRBV7-6 and TRBJ2-5, is GAGVSQSPRYKVTKRGQDVALRCDPISGHVSLYWYRQALGQGPEFLTYFNYEAQQDKSGLPNDRFSAERPEGSISTLTIQRTEQRDSAMYRCASSLARTLGGETQYFGPGTRLLVL.

This clonotype was picked up a small number of times. The chain has TRBV20-1 and TRBJ2-1; D is undetermined. Germline V lookup: CDR1 DFQATT, CDR2 SNEGSKA (reference sequence). The ends were cut back, 3 bases at V and 15 bases at J, with 15 bases in the middle. CDR3 length: 11 residues. The CDR3 spells CSASLDQEVFF. The CDR3 DNA sequence: TGCAGTGCTAGCCTCGACCAGGAAGTGTTCTTC.

In its sample, this clonotype was seen a few times. The J gene is TRBJ2-5, the V gene TRBV29-1; D remains unclear. Trimming left V 4 bases short and J 2 bases short, with 8 bases between. In germline, CDR1 is SQVTM, CDR2 ANQGSEA. This CDR3 spans 12 amino acids. The CDR3 region is CSVVYSQETQYF. The CDR3 DNA reads as TGCAGCGTTGTCTACAGTCAAGAGACCCAGTACTTC.

This clonotype was recorded a few times. V usage is TRBV20-1 and J usage is TRBJ2-2; 8 bases align to TRBD1. Germline CDR1 reads DFQATT; CDR2 reads SNEGSKA (reference sequence). CDR3 size: 14 residues. V dropped 6 bases and J dropped 4; count of bases not matched to a gene: 7. CDR3 sequence reads: CSANDRGGTGELFF. The CDR3 DNA sequence: TGCAGTGCAAACGACAGGGGTGGCACCGGGGAGCTGTTTTTT.

This clonotype has only a few counts. The chain uses TRBV27 and TRBJ2-7; D call uncertain. The CDR3 spans 15 residues. Per germline, CDR1 MNHEY and CDR2 SMNVEV (reference sequence). Deletions cut 5 bases from V and 9 bases from J, with 23 bases between. CDR3 region: CASSPFPNNGKPQYF. CDR3 nucleotide sequence: TGTGCCAGCAGTCCATTCCCCAATAACGGTAAACCGCAGTACTTC.

The V gene is TRBV5-6, the J gene TRBJ2-1; 14 bases line up with TRBD2. With 8 bases clipped from V and 7 bases from J, the junction kept 5 bases outside the gene matches. This CDR3 comprises 14 residues. Per the germline V gene, CDR1 is SGHDT and CDR2 is YYEEEE. In nucleotides, the CDR3 is TGTGCCAGAGGGACTAGCGGGAGACGTAATGAGCAGTTCTTC. This gives the protein CARGTSGRRNEQFF.

J is TRBJ2-1 and V is TRBV29-1; 8 bases fit TRBD1. CDR3 length: 12 amino acids. CDR1 is SQVTM and CDR2 is ANQGSEA in the germline V gene. V trimming: 7 bases; J trimming: 6 bases; junction bases outside the gene matches: 5. For the CDR3, the DNA is TGCAGCGCAGGGGGCTCTGGCAATGAGCAGTTCTTC. Translated, it gives CSAGGSGNEQFF.

The chain has TRBV10-3 and TRBJ2-7; D could derive from TRBD1 or TRBD2 (5 bases each). The V and J ends lost 6 bases and 0 bases respectively, with 9 bases between them. Germline CDR1 ENHRY, CDR2 SYGVKD. The CDR3 runs 13 residues. CDR3 DNA sequence: TGTGCCATCAGCGGGGACGGCTCCTACGAGCAGTACTTC. As protein: CAISGDGSYEQYF.

The V gene is TRBV5-4, the J gene TRBJ2-7, with 8 bases lining up with TRBD1. The V gene end was trimmed by 6 bases and the J gene end by 3 bases; junction bases not matched to a gene: 14. The germline CDR1 and CDR2 sequences are SGHNT and YYREEE (reference sequence). This CDR3 region has 16 residues. The CDR3 sequence is CASTPEAGQGYYEQYF. CDR3 bases: TGTGCCAGCACCCCAGAGGCCGGACAGGGTTACTACGAGCAGTACTTC. Full variable domain (missing parts from reference TRBV5-4 and TRBJ2-7): ETGVTQSPTHLIKTRGQQVTLRCSSQSGHNTVSWYQQALGQGPQFIFQYYREEENGRGNFPPRFSGLQFPNYSSELNVNALELDDSALYLCASTPEAGQGYYEQYFGPGTRLTVT.

This clonotype was seen a handful of times. The gene calls are TRBV24-1 and TRBJ2-4; maybe TRBD1 (6 bases). Trimming took off 4 bases at V and 1 base at J, with 19 bases between the two ends. Germline values: CDR1 KGHDR, CDR2 SFDVKD. The CDR3 covers 18 residues. The CDR3: CATSEVEHRDAAKNIQYF. Written as DNA, the CDR3 is TGTGCCACCAGTGAGGTCGAACACAGGGACGCTGCCAAAAACATTCAGTACTTC.

This clonotype has more than one count but fewer than ten. The CDR3 DNA follows: TGTGCCAGCCAAGTTACCGTGAGGGGCGGGGAGCTGTTTTTT. It is translated as CASQVTVRGGELFF. The rearrangement joins TRBV12-3 or TRBV12-4 to TRBJ2-2; D is tentatively TRBD1 or TRBD2 (5 bases each). This CDR3 contains 14 residues. V was trimmed by 8 bases and J by 7 bases, leaving 17 bases between them.

The gene calls are TRBV6-1 and TRBJ2-5, with D possibly matching TRBD1 (5 bases). V was cut by 5 bases and J by 4 bases, with 14 bases left in between. This CDR3 has 14 amino acids. CDR1 and CDR2 (germline): MNHNS, SASEGT. The CDR3 loop is CASSRSDNPETQYF. CDR3 coding DNA: TGTGCCAGCAGTCGATCGGACAACCCAGAGACCCAGTACTTC.

A few counts support this clonotype. The chain is built from TRBV6-1 and TRBJ1-1; the D gene is possibly TRBD1 (5 bases). The V end lost 5 bases, the J end lost 3 bases, and 10 bases lay between the germline ends. Germline V gene lookup returns CDR1 MNHNS and CDR2 SASEGT. CDR3 size: 13 residues. CDR3 region: CASSTRGDTEAFF. DNA for the CDR3: TGTGCCAGCAGTACAAGGGGCGACACTGAAGCTTTCTTT.

This clonotype was seen only a few times. V is TRBV7-9 and J is TRBJ2-2; D remains ambiguous. Per germline, CDR1 SEHNR and CDR2 FQNEAQ (reference sequence). This CDR3 is 16 amino acids long. Between the trimmed V and J ends, which lost 5 bases and 3 bases, there was a span of 16 bases. The chain's CDR3 is CASSPRSRTYTGELFF. The CDR3 coding sequence is TGTGCCAGCAGCCCTAGGAGCAGGACGTACACCGGGGAGCTGTTTTTT.